This TCR beta chain was captured by sequencing in a study of blood T cell repertoires in COVID-19. Study-wide context: Researchers got acute and convalescent COVID-19 samples from the United States, Italy and Spain. T cells, B-cell-depleted T cells, or PBMCs provided the cDNA or gDNA that served as material.

Authors' analysis steps: Reference gene primer amplification gave nucleated cell count estimates. Only in-frame clones appear in the TCRdb table, and some are missing; sequencing was by immunoSEQ multiplex PCR. That table gives V, J and clone size, and the DNA gave D and trimming. The data contain 180,000 or so clones, less than 80% of them seen just once; the ten biggest clones take up around an eighth. The CDR3 loop spans 14 amino acids. Per the germline V gene, CDR1 is ENHRY and CDR2 is SYGVKD. Between the trimmed V and J ends, which lost 3 bases and 2 bases, there was a span of 10 bases. This chain uses TRBV10-3 with TRBJ1-2, with D perhaps TRBD1 (6 bases). This receptor was obtained from a man aged 50 to 59 who had recovered from COVID-19. Specimen: peripheral blood. CDR3 DNA sequence: TGTGCCATCAGTGATACAGGGACAAACTATGGCTACACCTTC. Residues: CAISDTGTNYGYTF.